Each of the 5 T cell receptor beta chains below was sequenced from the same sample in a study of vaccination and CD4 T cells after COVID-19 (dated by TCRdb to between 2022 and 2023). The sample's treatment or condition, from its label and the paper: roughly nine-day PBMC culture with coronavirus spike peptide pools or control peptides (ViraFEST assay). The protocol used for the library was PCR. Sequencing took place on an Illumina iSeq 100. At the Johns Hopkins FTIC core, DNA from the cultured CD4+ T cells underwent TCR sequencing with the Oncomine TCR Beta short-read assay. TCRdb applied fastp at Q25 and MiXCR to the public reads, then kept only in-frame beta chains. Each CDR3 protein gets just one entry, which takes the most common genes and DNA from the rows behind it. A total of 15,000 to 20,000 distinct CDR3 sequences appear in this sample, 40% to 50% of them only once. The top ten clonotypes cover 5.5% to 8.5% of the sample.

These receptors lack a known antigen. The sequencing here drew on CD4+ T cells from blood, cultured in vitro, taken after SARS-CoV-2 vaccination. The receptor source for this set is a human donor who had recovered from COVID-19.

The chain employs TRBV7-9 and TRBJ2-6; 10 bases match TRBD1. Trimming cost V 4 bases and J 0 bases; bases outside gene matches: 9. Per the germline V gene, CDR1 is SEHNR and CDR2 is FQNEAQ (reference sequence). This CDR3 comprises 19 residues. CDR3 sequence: CASSSGWGQGNSGANVLTF. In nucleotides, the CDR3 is TGTGCCAGCAGCTCCGGATGGGGACAGGGGAACTCTGGGGCCAACGTCCTGACTTTC. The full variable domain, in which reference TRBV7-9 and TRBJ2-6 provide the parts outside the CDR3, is DTGVSQNPRHKITKRGQNVTFRCDPISEHNRLYWYRQTLGQGPEFLTYFQNEAQLEKSRLLSDRFSAERPKGSFSTLEIQRTEQGDSAMYLCASSSGWGQGNSGANVLTFGAGSRLTVL.

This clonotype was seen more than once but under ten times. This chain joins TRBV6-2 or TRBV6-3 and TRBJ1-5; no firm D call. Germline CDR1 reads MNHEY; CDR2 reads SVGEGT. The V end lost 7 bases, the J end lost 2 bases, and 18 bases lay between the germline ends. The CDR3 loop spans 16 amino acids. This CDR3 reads CASTAWRVDGNQPQHF. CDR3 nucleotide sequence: TGTGCCAGCACTGCGTGGAGGGTGGACGGCAATCAGCCCCAGCATTTT.

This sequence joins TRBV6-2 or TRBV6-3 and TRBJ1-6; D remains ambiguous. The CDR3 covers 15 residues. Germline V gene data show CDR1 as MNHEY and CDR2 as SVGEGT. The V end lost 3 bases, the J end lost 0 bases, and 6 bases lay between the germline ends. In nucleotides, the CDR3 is TGTGCCAGCAGTTATAGGAGCTCCTATAATTCACCCCTCCACTTT. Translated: CASSYRSSYNSPLHF.

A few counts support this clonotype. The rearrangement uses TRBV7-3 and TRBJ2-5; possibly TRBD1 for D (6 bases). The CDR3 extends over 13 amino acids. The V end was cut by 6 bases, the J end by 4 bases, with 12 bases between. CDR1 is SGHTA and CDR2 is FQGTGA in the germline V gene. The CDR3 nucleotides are TGTGCCAGCAGTAAATCGGACAGAGAGACCCAGTACTTC. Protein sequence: CASSKSDRETQYF.

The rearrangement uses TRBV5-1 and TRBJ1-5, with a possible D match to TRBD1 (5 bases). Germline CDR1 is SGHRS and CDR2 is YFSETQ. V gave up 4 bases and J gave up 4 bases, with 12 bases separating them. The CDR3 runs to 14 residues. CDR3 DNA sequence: TGCGCCAGCAGCGCGCAGGGACCTAATCAGCCCCAGCATTTT. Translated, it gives CASSAQGPNQPQHF.